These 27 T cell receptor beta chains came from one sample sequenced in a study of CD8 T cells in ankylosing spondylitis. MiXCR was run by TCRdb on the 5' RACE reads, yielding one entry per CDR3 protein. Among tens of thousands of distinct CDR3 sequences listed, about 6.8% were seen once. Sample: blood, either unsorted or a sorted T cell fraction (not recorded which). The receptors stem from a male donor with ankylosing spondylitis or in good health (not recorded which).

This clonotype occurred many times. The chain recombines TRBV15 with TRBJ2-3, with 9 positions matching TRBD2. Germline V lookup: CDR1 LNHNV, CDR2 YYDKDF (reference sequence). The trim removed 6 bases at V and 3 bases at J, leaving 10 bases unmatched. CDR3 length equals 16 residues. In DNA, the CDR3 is TGTGCCACCAGTCTGATAGCGGGAGAGGTTACAGATACGCAGTATTTT. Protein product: CATSLIAGEVTDTQYF.

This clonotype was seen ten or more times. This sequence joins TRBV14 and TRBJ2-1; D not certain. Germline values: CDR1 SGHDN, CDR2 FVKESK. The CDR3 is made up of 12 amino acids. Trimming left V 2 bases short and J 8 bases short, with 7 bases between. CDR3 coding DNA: TGTGCCAGCAGCCAATTTGGGGATGAGCAGTTCTTC. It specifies CASSQFGDEQFF.

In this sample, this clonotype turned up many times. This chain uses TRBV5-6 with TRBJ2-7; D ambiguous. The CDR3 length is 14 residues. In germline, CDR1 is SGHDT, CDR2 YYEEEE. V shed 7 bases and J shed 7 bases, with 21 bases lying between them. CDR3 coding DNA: TGTGCCAGCCAAGAGAGAACGGCCCATAAGGAGCAGTACTTC. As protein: CASQERTAHKEQYF.

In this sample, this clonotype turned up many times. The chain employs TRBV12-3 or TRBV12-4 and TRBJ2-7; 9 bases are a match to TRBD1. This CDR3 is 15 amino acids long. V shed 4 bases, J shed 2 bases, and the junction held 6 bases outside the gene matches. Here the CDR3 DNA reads TGTGCCAGCAGTTATTTTCGGACAGGGGCCTACGAGCAGTACTTC. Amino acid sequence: CASSYFRTGAYEQYF.

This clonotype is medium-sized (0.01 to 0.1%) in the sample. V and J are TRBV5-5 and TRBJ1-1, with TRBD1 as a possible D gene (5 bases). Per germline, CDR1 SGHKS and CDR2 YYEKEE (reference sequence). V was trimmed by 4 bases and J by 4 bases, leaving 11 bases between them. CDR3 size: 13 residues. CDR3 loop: CASSIGTGTEAFF. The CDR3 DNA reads TGTGCCAGCAGCATAGGGACTGGCACTGAAGCTTTCTTT.

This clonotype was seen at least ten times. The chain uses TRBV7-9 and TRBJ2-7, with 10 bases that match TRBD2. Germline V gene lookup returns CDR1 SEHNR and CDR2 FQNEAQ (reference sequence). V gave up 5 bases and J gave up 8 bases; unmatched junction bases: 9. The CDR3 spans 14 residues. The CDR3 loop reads CASSPGLAEGKQYF. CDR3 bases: TGTGCCAGCAGCCCCGGACTAGCGGAGGGGAAGCAGTACTTC.

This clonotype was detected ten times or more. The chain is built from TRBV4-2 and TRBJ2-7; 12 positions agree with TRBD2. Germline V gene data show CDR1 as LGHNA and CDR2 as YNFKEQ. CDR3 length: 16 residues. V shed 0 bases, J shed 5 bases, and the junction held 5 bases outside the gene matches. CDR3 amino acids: CASSQDGTSGFNEQYF. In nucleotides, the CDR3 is TGTGCCAGCAGCCAAGATGGGACTAGCGGGTTCAACGAGCAGTACTTC.

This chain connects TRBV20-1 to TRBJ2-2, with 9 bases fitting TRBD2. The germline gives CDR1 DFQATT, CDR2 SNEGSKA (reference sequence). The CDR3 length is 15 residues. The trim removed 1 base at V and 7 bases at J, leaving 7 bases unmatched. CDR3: CSARVAREGFGELFF. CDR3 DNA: TGCAGTGCTAGAGTGGCGCGGGAGGGTTTCGGGGAGCTGTTTTTT.

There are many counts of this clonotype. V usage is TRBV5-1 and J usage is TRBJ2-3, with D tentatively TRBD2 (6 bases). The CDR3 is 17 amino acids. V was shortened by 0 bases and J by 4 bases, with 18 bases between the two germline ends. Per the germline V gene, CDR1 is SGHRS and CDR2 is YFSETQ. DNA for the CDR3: TGCGCCAGCAGCTTGGGCCTCCCTGGGACTGGCGCAGATACGCAGTATTTT. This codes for CASSLGLPGTGADTQYF.

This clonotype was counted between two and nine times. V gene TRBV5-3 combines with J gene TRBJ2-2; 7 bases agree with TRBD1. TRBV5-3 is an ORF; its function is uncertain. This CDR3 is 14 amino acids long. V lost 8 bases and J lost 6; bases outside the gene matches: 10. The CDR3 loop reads CASGAGGQSGELFF. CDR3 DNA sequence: TGTGCCAGCGGCGCTGGGGGACAGTCCGGGGAGCTGTTTTTT.

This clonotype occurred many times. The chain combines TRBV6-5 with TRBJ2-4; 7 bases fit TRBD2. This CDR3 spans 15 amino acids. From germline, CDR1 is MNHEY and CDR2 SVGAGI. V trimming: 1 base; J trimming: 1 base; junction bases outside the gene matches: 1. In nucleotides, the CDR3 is TGTGCCAGCAGTTACTTGGGAGGGGCCAAAAACATTCAGTACTTC. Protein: CASSYLGGAKNIQYF.

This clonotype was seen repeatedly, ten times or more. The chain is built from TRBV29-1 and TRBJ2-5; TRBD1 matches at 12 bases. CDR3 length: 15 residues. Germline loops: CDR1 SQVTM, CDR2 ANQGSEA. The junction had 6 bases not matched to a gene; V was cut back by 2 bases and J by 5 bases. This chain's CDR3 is CSVEWGQGAAETQYF. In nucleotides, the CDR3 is TGCAGCGTTGAATGGGGACAGGGGGCCGCCGAGACCCAGTACTTC.

The CDR3 loop reads CASSIKAAGTNSPLHF. CDR3 DNA: TGTGCCAGTAGTATAAAGGCGGCCGGGACCAATTCACCCCTCCACTTT. The chain carries TRBV19 and TRBJ1-6, with D perhaps matching TRBD1 (5 bases). V was shortened by 2 bases and J by 7 bases, with 15 bases between the two germline ends. CDR1 and CDR2 (germline): LNHDA, SQIVND (reference sequence). This CDR3 contains 16 residues.

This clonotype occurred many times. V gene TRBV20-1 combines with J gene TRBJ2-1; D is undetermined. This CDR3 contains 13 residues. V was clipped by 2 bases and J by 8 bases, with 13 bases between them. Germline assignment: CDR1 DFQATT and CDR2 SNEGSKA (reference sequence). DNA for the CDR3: TGCAGTGCTAGAAAGGCCACCATCCATGAGCAGTTCTTC. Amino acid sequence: CSARKATIHEQFF.

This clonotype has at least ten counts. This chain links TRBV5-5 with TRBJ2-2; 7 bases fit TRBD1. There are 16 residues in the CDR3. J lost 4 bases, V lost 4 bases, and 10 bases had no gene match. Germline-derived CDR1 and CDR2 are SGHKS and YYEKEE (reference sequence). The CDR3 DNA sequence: TGTGCCAGCAGCCCTATAGGGGGCGCGGGCACCGGGGAGCTGTTTTTT. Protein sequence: CASSPIGGAGTGELFF. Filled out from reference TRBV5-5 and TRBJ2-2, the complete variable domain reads DAGVTQSPTHLIKTRGQQVTLRCSPISGHKSVSWYQQVLGQGPQFIFQYYEKEERGRGNFPDRFSARQFPNYSSELNVNALLLGDSALYLCASSPIGGAGTGELFFGEGSRLTVL.

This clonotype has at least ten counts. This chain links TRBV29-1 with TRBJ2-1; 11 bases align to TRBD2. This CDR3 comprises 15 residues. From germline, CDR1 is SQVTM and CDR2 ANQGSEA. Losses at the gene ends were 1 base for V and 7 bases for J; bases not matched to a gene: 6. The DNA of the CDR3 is TGCAGCGTTGAAGCACTAGCGGGAGTTCTGAATGAGCAGTTCTTC. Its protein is CSVEALAGVLNEQFF.

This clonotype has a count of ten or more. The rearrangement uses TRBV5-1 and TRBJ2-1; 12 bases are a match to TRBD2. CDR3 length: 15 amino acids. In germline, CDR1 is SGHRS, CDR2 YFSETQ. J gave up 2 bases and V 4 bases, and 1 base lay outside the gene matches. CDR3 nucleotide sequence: TGCGCCAGCAGCGGGACTAGCGGGCCCTACAATGAGCAGTTCTTC. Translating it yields CASSGTSGPYNEQFF.

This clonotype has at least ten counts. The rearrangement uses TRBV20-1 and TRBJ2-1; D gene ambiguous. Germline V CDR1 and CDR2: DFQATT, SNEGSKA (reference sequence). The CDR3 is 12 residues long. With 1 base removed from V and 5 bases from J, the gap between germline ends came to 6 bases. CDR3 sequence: CSARGFNNEQFF. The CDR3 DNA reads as TGCAGTGCTAGAGGCTTCAACAATGAGCAGTTCTTC.

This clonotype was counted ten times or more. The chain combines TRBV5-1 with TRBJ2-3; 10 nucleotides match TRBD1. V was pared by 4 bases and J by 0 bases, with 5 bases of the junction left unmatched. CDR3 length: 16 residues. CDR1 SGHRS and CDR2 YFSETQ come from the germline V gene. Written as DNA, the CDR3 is TGCGCCAGCAGCCCCTCGGGACAGGGGAGCACAGATACGCAGTATTTT. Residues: CASSPSGQGSTDTQYF.

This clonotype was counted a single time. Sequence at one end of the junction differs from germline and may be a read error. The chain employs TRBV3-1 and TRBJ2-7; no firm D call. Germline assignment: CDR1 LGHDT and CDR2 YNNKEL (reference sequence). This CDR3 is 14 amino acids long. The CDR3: CASSQVGGSSEQYF. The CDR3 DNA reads TGTGCCAGCAGCCAAGTAGGCGGCTCCTCCGAGCAGTACTTC.

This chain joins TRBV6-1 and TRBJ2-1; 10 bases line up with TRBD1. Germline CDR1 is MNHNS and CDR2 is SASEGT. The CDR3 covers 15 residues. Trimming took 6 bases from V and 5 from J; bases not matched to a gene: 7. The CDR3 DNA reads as TGTGCCAGCAGCTCTGGACAGGGGGGGAACAATGAGCAGTTCTTC. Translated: CASSSGQGGNNEQFF.

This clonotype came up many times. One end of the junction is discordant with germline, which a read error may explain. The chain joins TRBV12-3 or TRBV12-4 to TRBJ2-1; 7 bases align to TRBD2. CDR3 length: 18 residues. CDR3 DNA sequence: TGTGCCAGCTGTTTAGCTACCGGGACTATCAGCTCCTACAATGAGCAGTTCTTC. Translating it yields CASCLATGTISSYNEQFF.

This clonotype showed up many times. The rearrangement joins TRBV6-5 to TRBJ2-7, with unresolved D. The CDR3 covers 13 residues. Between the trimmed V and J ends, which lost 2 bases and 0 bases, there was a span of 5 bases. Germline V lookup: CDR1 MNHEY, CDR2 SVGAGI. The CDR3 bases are TGTGCCAGCAGTTACCACGGCTCCTACGAGCAGTACTTC. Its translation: CASSYHGSYEQYF.

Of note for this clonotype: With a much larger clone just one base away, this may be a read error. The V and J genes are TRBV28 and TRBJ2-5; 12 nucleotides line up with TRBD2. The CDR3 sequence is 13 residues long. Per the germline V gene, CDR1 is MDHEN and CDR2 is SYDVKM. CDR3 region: CTSRLAGDETQYF. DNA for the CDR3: TGTACCAGTCGACTAGCGGGGGATGAGACCCAGTACTTC. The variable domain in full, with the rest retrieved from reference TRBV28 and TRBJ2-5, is DVKVTQSSRYLVKRTGEKVFLECVQDMDHENMFWYRQDPGLGLRLIYFSYDVKMKEKGDIPEGYSVSREKKERFSLILESASTNQTSMYLCTSRLAGDETQYFGPGTRLLVL.

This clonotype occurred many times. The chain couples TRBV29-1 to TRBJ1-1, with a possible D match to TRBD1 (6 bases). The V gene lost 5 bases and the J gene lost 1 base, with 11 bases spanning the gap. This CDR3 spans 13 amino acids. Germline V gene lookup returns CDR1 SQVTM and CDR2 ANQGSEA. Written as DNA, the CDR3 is TGCAGCGTTTCGGGACACCCGAACACTGAAGCTTTCTTT. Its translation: CSVSGHPNTEAFF.

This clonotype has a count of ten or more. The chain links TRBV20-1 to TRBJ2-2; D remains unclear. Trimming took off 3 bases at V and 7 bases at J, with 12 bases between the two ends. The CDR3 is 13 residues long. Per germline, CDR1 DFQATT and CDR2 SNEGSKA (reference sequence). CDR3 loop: CSASVVGIGELFF. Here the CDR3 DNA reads TGCAGTGCTAGCGTCGTGGGAATCGGGGAGCTGTTTTTT.

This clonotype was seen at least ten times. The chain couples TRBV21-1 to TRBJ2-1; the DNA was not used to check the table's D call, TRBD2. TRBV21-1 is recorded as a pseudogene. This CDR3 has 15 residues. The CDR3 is CASSNRLAGVNEQFF. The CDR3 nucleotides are TGTGCCAGCAGCAACAGACTAGCGGGAGTGAATGAGCAGTTCTTC.